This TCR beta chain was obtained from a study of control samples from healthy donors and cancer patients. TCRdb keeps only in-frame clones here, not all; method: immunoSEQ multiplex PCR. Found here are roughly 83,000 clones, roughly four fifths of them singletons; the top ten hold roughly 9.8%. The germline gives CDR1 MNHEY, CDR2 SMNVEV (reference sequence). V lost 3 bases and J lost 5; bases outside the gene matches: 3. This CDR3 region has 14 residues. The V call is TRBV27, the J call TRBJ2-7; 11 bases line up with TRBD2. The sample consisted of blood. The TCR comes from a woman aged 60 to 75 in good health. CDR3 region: CASSFSGRADEQYF. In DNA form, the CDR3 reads TGTGCCAGCAGTTTTAGCGGGAGGGCCGACGAGCAGTACTTC.